This TCR beta chain was identified during a study of T cell repertoires in cytomegalovirus infection. Background on the study: Peptides in the study included HLA-C-restricted and HLA-B-restricted CMV epitopes. Based on public TCR beta signatures, there were indications of CMV infection and of a matching HLA type.

TCRdb re-called the reads with MiXCR, one entry per CDR3 protein. The sample yields roughly 80,000 distinct CDR3 sequences, around 25% seen once. This clonotype has a handful of counts. Its antigen is still unknown. Overall study findings and caveats: Dominating the ex vivo response were TCR beta clonotypes that were CMV-specific and HLA-C-restricted.

The sequencing used CD8+ T cells from cultured PBMCs, collected from culture after CMV antigen stimulation. The sequence derives from a human donor in good health (CMV status not recorded). Some clones in this sample may be carry-over from other donors' samples.

The CDR3 DNA reads as TGTGCCAGCAGCCTCCGGGGGGCGGGGGACTGGAATTCACCCCTCCACTTT. It codes for CASSLRGAGDWNSPLHF. The V and J genes are TRBV7-9 and TRBJ1-6; the D gene is possibly TRBD1 (6 bases). The V end lost 5 bases, the J end lost 7 bases, and 21 bases lay between the germline ends. Germline lookup yields CDR1 SEHNR and CDR2 FQNEAQ (reference sequence). This CDR3 region has 17 residues.